The sequence of this T cell receptor (beta chain) was determined in a study of control samples from healthy donors and cancer patients. Sequencing was performed with immunoSEQ multiplex PCR; in TCRdb, only in-frame clones are kept and a portion is missing. The sample lists fewer than 120,000 clones, around 89% occurring once. The CDR3 covers 17 residues. This clone was observed a single time. This clonotype was sampled from an older woman with lung cancer. Sample: PBMCs. The chain couples TRBV21-1 to TRBJ1-4; TRBD1, as called in the table, went unchecked against the DNA. TRBV21-1 is recorded as a pseudogene. For the CDR3, the DNA is TGTGCCAGCAGCAACAAACAGGGGGCGGACCTCAATGAAAAACTGTTTTTT. It is translated as CASSNKQGADLNEKLFF.